The table lists the clone carrying this TCR beta chain with a count of one. Its antigen is unidentified. V dropped 3 bases and J dropped 2 bases, with 11 bases sitting between them. This CDR3 is 14 amino acids long. Germline CDR1 and CDR2: GTSNPN and SVGIG (reference sequence). These data belong to a study of T cell responses to AZD1222 COVID-19 vaccine. Regarding the study as a whole: Repertoires were obtained only post-peak T cell response.

Profiling relied on immunoSEQ multiplex PCR, and the TCRdb table lists in-frame clones only, not all of them. The sample has over 150,000 clones, around nine tenths seen once. The chain joins TRBV30 to TRBJ2-1; D could derive from TRBD1 or TRBD2 (6 bases each). This specimen was peripheral blood, taken on day 0 of AZD1222 vaccination. This clonotype was obtained from an adult in good health. The CDR3 region has the DNA TGTGCCTGGAGCCGGGGGCAGGCCTACAATGAGCAGTTCTTC. Translating it yields CAWSRGQAYNEQFF.